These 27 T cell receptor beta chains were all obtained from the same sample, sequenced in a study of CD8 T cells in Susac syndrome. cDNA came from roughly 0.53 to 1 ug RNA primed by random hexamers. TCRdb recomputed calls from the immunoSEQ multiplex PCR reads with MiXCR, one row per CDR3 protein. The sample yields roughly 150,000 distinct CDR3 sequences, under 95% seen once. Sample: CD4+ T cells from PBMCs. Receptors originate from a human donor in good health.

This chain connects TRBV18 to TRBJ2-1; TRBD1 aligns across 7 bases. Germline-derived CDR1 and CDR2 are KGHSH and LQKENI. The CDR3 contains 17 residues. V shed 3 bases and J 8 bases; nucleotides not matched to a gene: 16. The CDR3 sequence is CASSPGPGQLNWDEQFF. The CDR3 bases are TGTGCCAGCTCACCCGGACCGGGACAGCTTAACTGGGATGAGCAGTTCTTC.

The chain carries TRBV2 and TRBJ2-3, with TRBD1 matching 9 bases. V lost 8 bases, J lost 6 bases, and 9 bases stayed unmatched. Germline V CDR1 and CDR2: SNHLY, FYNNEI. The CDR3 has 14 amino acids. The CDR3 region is CASLTGGGSDTQYF. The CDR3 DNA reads TGTGCCAGCCTGACAGGGGGAGGTTCGGATACGCAGTATTTT.

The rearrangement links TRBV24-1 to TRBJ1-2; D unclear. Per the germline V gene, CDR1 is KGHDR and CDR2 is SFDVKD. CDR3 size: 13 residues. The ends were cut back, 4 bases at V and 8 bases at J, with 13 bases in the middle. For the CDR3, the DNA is TGTGCCACCAGTGACCAATGGGGAAGAGGCTACACCTTC. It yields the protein CATSDQWGRGYTF.

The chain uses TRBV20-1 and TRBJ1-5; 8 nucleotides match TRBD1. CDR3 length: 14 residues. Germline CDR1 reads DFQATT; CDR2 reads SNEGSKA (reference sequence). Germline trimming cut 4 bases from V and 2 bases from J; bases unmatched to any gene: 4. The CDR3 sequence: CSATSGQGNQPQHF. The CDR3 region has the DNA TGCAGTGCTACCTCGGGACAGGGCAATCAGCCCCAGCATTTT.

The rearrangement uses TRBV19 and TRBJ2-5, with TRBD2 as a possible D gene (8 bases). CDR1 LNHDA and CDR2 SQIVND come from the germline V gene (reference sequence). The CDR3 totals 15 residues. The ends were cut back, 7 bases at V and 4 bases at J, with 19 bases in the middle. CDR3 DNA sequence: TGTGCCAGTACCCTAGGGGGCCTAGCGGGAGAGACCCAGTACTTC. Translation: CASTLGGLAGETQYF.

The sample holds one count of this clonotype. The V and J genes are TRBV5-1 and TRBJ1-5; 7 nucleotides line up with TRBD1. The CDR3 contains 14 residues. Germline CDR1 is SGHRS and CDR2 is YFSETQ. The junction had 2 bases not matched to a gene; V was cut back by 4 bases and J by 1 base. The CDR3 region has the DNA TGCGCCAGCAGCACGGGACAGAGCAATCAGCCCCAGCATTTT. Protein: CASSTGQSNQPQHF.

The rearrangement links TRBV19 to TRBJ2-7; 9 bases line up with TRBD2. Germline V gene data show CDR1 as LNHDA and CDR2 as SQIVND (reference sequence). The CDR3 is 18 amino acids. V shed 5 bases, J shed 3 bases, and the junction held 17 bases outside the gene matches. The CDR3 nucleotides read TGTGCCAGTAGTCCGTTTCCCACCCTAGCGGGACTTGACTACGAGCAGTACTTC. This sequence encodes CASSPFPTLAGLDYEQYF.

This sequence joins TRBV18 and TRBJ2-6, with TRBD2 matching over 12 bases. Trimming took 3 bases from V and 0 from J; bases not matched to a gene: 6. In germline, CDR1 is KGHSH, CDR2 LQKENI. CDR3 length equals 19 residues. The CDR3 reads CASSPPGLAGTSGANVLTF. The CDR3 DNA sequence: TGTGCCAGCTCACCGCCTGGACTAGCGGGGACCTCTGGGGCCAACGTCCTGACTTTC.

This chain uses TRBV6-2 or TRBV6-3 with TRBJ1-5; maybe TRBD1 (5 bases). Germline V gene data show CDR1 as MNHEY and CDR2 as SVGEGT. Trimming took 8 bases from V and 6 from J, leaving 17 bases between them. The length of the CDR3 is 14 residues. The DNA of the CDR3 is TGTGCCAGCGGCCGGGACGGACGGGTTCAGCCCCAGCATTTT. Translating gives CASGRDGRVQPQHF.

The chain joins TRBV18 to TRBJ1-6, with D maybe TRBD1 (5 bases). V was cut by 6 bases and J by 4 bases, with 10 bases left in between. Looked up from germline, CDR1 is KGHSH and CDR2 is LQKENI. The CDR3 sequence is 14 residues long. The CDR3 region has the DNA TGTGCCAGCTCGAGGGGTATTTATAATTCACCCCTCCACTTT. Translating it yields CASSRGIYNSPLHF.

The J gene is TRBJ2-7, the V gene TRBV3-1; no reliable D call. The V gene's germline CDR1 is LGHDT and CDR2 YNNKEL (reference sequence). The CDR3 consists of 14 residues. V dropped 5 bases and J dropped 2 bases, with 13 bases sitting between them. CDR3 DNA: TGTGCCAGCAGCTTCGGACGTCTCACCTACGAGCAGTACTTC. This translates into CASSFGRLTYEQYF.

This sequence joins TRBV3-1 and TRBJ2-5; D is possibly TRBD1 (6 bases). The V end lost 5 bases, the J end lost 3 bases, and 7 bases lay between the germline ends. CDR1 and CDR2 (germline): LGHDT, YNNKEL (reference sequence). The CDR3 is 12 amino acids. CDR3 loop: CASSWTEETQYF. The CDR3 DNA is TGTGCCAGCAGCTGGACAGAAGAGACCCAGTACTTC.

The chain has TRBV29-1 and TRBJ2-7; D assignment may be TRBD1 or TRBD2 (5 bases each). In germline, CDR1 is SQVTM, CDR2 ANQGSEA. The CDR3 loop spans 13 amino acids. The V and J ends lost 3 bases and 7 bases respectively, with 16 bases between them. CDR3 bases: TGCAGCGTTGATATGGGGCCCACGGGGGAGCAGTACTTC. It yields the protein CSVDMGPTGEQYF.

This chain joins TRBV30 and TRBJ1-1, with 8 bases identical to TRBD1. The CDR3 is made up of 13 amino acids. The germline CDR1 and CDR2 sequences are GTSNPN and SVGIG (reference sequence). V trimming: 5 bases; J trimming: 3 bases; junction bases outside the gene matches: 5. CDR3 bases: TGTGCCTGGGACAGGGGAACCTACACTGAAGCTTTCTTT. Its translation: CAWDRGTYTEAFF.

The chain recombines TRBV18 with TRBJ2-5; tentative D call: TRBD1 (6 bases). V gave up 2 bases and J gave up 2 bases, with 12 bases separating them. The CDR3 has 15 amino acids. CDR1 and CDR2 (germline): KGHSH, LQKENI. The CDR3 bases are TGTGCCAGCTCACCAGCCCAGGGGTGGCAAGAGACCCAGTACTTC. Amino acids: CASSPAQGWQETQYF.

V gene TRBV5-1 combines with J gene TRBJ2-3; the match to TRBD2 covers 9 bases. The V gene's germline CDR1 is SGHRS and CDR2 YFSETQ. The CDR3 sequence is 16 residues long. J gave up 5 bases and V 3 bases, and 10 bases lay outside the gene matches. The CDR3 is CASSWRGLAGGDTQYF. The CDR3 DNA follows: TGCGCCAGCAGCTGGCGGGGACTAGCTGGCGGAGATACGCAGTATTTT. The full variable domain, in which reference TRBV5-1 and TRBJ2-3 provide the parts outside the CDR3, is KAGVTQTPRYLIKTRGQQVTLSCSPISGHRSVSWYQQTPGQGLQFLFEYFSETQRNKGNFPGRFSGRQFSNSRSEMNVSTLELGDSALYLCASSWRGLAGGDTQYFGPGTRLTVL.

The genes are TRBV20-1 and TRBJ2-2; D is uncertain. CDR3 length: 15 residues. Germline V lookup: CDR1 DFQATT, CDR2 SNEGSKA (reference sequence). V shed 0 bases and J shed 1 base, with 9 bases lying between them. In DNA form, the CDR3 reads TGCAGTGCTAGAGATAGGCTAGAGAACACCGGGGAGCTGTTTTTT. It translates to CSARDRLENTGELFF.

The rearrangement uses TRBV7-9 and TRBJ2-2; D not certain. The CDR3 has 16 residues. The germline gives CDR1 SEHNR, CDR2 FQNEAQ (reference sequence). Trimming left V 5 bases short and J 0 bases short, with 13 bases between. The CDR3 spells CASSAWTVTNTGELFF. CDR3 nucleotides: TGTGCCAGCAGCGCTTGGACCGTAACGAACACCGGGGAGCTGTTTTTT.

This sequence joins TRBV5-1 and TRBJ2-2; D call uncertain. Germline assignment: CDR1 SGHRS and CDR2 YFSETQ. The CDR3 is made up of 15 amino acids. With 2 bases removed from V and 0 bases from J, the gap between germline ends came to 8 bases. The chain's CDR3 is CASSFRSANTGELFF. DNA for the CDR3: TGCGCCAGCAGCTTCAGGAGCGCGAACACCGGGGAGCTGTTTTTT.

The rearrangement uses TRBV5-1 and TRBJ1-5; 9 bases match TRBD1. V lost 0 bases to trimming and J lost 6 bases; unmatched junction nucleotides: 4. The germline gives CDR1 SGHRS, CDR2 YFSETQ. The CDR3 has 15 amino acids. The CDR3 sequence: CASSLGDREGQPQHF. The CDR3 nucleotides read TGCGCCAGCAGCTTGGGGGACAGGGAAGGTCAGCCCCAGCATTTT.

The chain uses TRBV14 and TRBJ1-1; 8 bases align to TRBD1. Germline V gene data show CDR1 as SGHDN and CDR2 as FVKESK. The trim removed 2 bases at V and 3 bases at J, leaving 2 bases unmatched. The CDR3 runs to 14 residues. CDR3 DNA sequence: TGTGCCAGCAGCCAAATACAGGGGGACACTGAAGCTTTCTTT. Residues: CASSQIQGDTEAFF.

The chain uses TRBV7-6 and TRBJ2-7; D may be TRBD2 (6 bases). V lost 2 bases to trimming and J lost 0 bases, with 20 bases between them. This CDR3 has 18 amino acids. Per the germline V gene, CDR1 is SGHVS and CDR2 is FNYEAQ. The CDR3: CASSLSAHSGSSSYEQYF. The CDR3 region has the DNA TGTGCCAGCAGCTTATCTGCACATAGCGGCTCTAGCTCCTACGAGCAGTACTTC.

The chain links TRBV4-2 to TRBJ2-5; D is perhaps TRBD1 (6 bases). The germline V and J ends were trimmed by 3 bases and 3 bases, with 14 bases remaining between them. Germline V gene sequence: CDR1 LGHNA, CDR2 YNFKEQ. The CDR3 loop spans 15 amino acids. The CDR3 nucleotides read TGTGCCAGCAGCCACCGCCACGAGGGGGAAGAGACCCAGTACTTC. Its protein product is CASSHRHEGEETQYF.

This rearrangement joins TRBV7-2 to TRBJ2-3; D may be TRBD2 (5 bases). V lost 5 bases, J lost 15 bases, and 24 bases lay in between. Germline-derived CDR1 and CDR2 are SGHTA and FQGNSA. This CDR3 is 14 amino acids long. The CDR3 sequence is CASSLRLTAEATYF. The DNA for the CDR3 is TGTGCCAGCAGCCTCCGCCTCACAGCGGAAGCCACCTATTTT.

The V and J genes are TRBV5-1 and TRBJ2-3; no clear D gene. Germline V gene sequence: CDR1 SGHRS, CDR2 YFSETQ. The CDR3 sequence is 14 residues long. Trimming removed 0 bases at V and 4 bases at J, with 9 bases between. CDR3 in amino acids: CASSLAPWADTQYF. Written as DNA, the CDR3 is TGCGCCAGCAGCTTGGCCCCTTGGGCAGATACGCAGTATTTT.

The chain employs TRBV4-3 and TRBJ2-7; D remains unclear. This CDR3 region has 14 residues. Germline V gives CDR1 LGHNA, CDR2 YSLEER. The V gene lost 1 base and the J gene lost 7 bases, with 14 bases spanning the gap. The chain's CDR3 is CASSQAPAYVEQYF. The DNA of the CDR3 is TGCGCCAGCAGCCAAGCCCCAGCCTACGTGGAGCAGTACTTC.

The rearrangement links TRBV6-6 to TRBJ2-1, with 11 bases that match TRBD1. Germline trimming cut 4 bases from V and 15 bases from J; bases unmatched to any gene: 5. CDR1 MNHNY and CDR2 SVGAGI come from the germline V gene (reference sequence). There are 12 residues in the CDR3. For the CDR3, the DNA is TGTGCCAGCAGTTTCGGGACAGGGGGTCGGTTCTTC. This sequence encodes CASSFGTGGRFF.